This entry lists 29 T cell receptor beta chains sequenced from one sample in a study of T-cell reconstitution after alpha-beta-depleted transplantation in children. Preparation of the TCRbeta library involved a method that used unique molecular identifiers. Via MiXCR, TCRdb re-called the PCR reads, giving one row per CDR3 protein. In the table there are 75,000 to 90,000 distinct CDR3 sequences, roughly 14% of which are singletons. The sequences come from PBMCs, mostly from graft donor cells, collected 180 days after TCRalphabeta/CD19-depleted stem cell transplant. The receptors stem from a male patient between 2 and 15 years old who had a stem cell transplant for acute lymphoblastic leukemia, so the T cells may come from the graft donor.

V and J are TRBV24-1 and TRBJ2-3; no reliable D call. This CDR3 has 14 amino acids. Trimming pared 4 bases from V and 3 bases from J, leaving 10 bases between. The V gene's germline CDR1 is KGHDR and CDR2 SFDVKD. The CDR3 DNA reads TGTGCCACCAGTGACCTTGACGGTACAGATACGCAGTATTTT. Translating it yields CATSDLDGTDTQYF.

The chain combines TRBV10-3 with TRBJ1-5, with no clear D. Per germline, CDR1 ENHRY and CDR2 SYGVKD. The CDR3 is 17 residues long. Trimming took off 5 bases at V and 0 bases at J, with 17 bases between the two ends. CDR3 residues: CAISPGRVGSSNQPQHF. The CDR3 DNA reads TGTGCCATCAGTCCGGGAAGGGTGGGGAGTAGCAATCAGCCCCAGCATTTT.

This clonotype appeared a few times. One end of the junction does not line up with germline, which may come from a read error. This chain's CDR3 is CASSLGGAGDWIF. The CDR3 DNA is TGTGCCAGCAGCCTTGGGGGAGCGGGAGATTGGATCTTC. This chain joins TRBV13 and TRBJ2-1; 8 bases agree with TRBD2. This CDR3 is 13 amino acids long. From germline, CDR1 is PRHDT and CDR2 FYEKMQ (reference sequence).

The chain combines TRBV18 with TRBJ1-2, with D unclear. Per the germline V gene, CDR1 is KGHSH and CDR2 is LQKENI. The CDR3 runs 17 residues. Trimming stripped 0 bases from V and 3 bases from J, with 17 bases between. The CDR3 sequence is CASSPPRKGEGDYGYTF. The DNA of the CDR3 is TGTGCCAGCTCACCACCGCGAAAGGGCGAAGGAGACTATGGCTACACCTTC.

The chain has TRBV5-1 and TRBJ1-2, with 11 nucleotides matching TRBD1. The CDR3 loop spans 14 amino acids. CDR1 and CDR2 (germline): SGHRS, YFSETQ. J was trimmed by 6 bases and V by 3 bases; bases with no gene match: 4. The CDR3 bases are TGCGCCAGCAGCTGGGACAGGGGGATCCATGGCTACACCTTC. Protein sequence: CASSWDRGIHGYTF.

This clonotype has only a few counts. This chain uses TRBV24-1 with TRBJ1-2; no definite D call. Germline values: CDR1 KGHDR, CDR2 SFDVKD. V was shortened by 5 bases and J by 5 bases, with 8 bases between the two germline ends. This CDR3 has 12 amino acids. The CDR3 coding sequence is TGTGCCACCAGTGGACCGGGATATGGCTACACCTTC. Amino acid sequence: CATSGPGYGYTF.

Only a few counts were recorded for this clonotype. This chain connects TRBV20-1 to TRBJ2-4, with a weak D call TRBD2 (6 bases). Germline assignment: CDR1 DFQATT and CDR2 SNEGSKA (reference sequence). V was clipped by 3 bases and J by 4 bases, with 16 bases between them. The CDR3 is 15 residues long. CDR3 coding DNA: TGCAGTGCTAGGAGGGCGGGGATGGGAAAAAACATTCAGTACTTC. Protein: CSARRAGMGKNIQYF.

The chain employs TRBV7-2 and TRBJ1-2, with 9 bases aligning to TRBD1. Germline CDR1 is SGHTA and CDR2 is FQGNSA. This CDR3 has 12 residues. The ends lost 5 bases at V and 12 bases at J; junction bases unmatched: 7. CDR3 residues: CASSPWDRANTF. CDR3 bases: TGTGCCAGCAGCCCCTGGGACAGGGCTAACACCTTC.

This clonotype was counted a few times. This chain uses TRBV5-6 with TRBJ1-1, with TRBD1 as a possible D gene (6 bases). There are 18 residues in the CDR3. Between the trimmed V and J ends, which lost 4 bases and 2 bases, there was a span of 24 bases. CDR1 is SGHDT and CDR2 is YYEEEE in the germline V gene. CDR3 amino acids: CASSAGRIPGDGNTEAFF. The CDR3 DNA reads TGTGCCAGCAGCGCGGGTCGGATCCCAGGGGATGGAAACACTGAAGCTTTCTTT.

This clonotype has a handful of counts. The chain carries TRBV10-3 and TRBJ2-7; D unclear. Deletions cut 4 bases from V and 2 bases from J, with 6 bases between. This CDR3 has 12 amino acids. CDR1 is ENHRY and CDR2 is SYGVKD in the germline V gene. CDR3 in DNA: TGTGCCATCAGTGCTGGGACCTACGAGCAGTACTTC. Translated, it gives CAISAGTYEQYF.

This clonotype has only a few counts. The J gene is TRBJ2-1, the V gene TRBV7-8, with 14 positions matching TRBD2. J gave up 8 bases and V 5 bases, and 11 bases lay outside the gene matches. Germline V gives CDR1 SGHVS, CDR2 FQNEAQ. The CDR3 has 17 residues. CDR3 sequence reads: CASSPGTSGGRRDEQFF. The CDR3 nucleotides read TGTGCCAGCAGCCCGGGGACTAGCGGGGGCCGCCGGGATGAGCAGTTCTTC.

This clonotype was observed a few times. The chain is built from TRBV12-3 or TRBV12-4 and TRBJ1-3, with D perhaps matching TRBD1 (5 bases). Trimming cost V 8 bases and J 11 bases, with 22 bases left between them. CDR3 size: 14 residues. CDR3 sequence (DNA): TGTGCCAGCGCCGGCCCCGGGAGGGGAGGCCCCATATATTTT. This gives the protein CASAGPGRGGPIYF.

This clonotype was seen more than once but under ten times. The chain uses TRBV7-8 and TRBJ2-2; a possible D gene is TRBD2 (6 bases). The ends were cut back, 5 bases at V and 2 bases at J, with 12 bases in the middle. Germline loops: CDR1 SGHVS, CDR2 FQNEAQ. The CDR3 consists of 15 residues. As DNA, the CDR3 is TGTGCCAGCAGCCTGAAGCGGGTTAACACCGGGGAGCTGTTTTTT. Residues: CASSLKRVNTGELFF.

The chain combines TRBV24-1 with TRBJ2-7; D not resolved. V was shortened by 4 bases and J by 1 base, with 7 bases between the two germline ends. The germline gives CDR1 KGHDR, CDR2 SFDVKD. This CDR3 is 13 amino acids long. CDR3 DNA: TGTGCCACCAGTGAAACCGGGTCCTACGAGCAGTACTTC. This encodes CATSETGSYEQYF.

The chain combines TRBV28 with TRBJ2-1, with 10 bases that match TRBD2. Germline loops: CDR1 MDHEN, CDR2 SYDVKM. This CDR3 region has 14 residues. V trimming: 6 bases; J trimming: 10 bases; junction bases outside the gene matches: 9. The CDR3 DNA is TGTGCCAGCAGAACTAGCGGGATTCTCACCGAGCAGTTCTTC. This gives the protein CASRTSGILTEQFF.

This clonotype has only a few counts. The chain recombines TRBV11-2 with TRBJ2-1, with TRBD2 matching 8 bases. V was pared by 2 bases and J by 1 base, with 10 bases of the junction left unmatched. The CDR3 sequence is 18 residues long. Germline CDR1 is SGHAT and CDR2 is FQNNGV. CDR3 region: CASSLRRPGLGSYNEQFF. The CDR3 DNA is TGTGCCAGCAGCTTAAGAAGGCCGGGACTAGGATCCTACAATGAGCAGTTCTTC. Based on the CDR3 plus reference TRBV11-2 and TRBJ2-1, the full variable domain is EAGVAQSPRYKIIEKRQSVAFWCNPISGHATLYWYQQILGQGPKLLIQFQNNGVVDDSQLPKDRFSAERLKGVDSTLKIQPAKLEDSAVYLCASSLRRPGLGSYNEQFFGPGTRLTVL.

Worth noting for this clonotype: A much larger clonotype is one base distant, so this may be a read error. V and J are TRBV5-1 and TRBJ1-1; a possible D gene is TRBD1 (5 bases). Trimming removed 6 bases at V and 4 bases at J, with 19 bases between. CDR1 and CDR2 (germline): SGHRS, YFSETQ. There are 15 residues in the CDR3. The CDR3 is CASILRGGTTTEAFF. CDR3 DNA: TGCGCCAGCATCCTCCGGGGAGGGACGACCACTGAAGCTTTCTTT.

At least ten counts were recorded for this clonotype. This rearrangement joins TRBV12-3 or TRBV12-4 to TRBJ2-1; D uncertain. There are 12 residues in the CDR3. V lost 8 bases and J lost 9, with 14 bases in between. CDR3 sequence (DNA): TGTGCCAGCTCCCCACTAATGGTTGAGCAGTTCTTC. It yields the protein CASSPLMVEQFF.

V is TRBV29-1 and J is TRBJ2-6; possible D gene TRBD1, 5 bases. There are 17 residues in the CDR3. The germline CDR1 and CDR2 sequences are SQVTM and ANQGSEA. The V end lost 4 bases, the J end lost 2 bases, and 18 bases lay between the germline ends. The chain's CDR3 is CSVAPFTGAAGANVLTF. Written as DNA, the CDR3 is TGCAGCGTTGCCCCTTTCACAGGCGCAGCTGGGGCCAACGTCCTGACTTTC.

The chain combines TRBV9 with TRBJ1-4, with 7 bases matching TRBD1. Germline loops: CDR1 SGDLS, CDR2 YYNGEE. Trimming at V came to 4 bases and at J to 0 bases, leaving 9 bases not matched to a gene. The CDR3 sequence is 17 residues long. The CDR3 nucleotides read TGTGCCAGCAGCCCCTGGGACAGCCCTTCAACTAATGAAAAACTGTTTTTT. The encoded protein is CASSPWDSPSTNEKLFF.

V is TRBV18 and J is TRBJ2-7; the match to TRBD1 covers 7 bases. The trim removed 0 bases at V and 5 bases at J, leaving 4 bases unmatched. CDR3 length equals 14 residues. Germline values: CDR1 KGHSH, CDR2 LQKENI. CDR3 in DNA: TGTGCCAGCTCACCACCCCCAGGGGGAAACGAGCAGTACTTC. This encodes CASSPPPGGNEQYF. The whole variable domain, filled in from reference TRBV18 and TRBJ2-7, reads NAGVMQNPRHLVRRRGQEARLRCSPMKGHSHVYWYRQLPEEGLKFMVYLQKENIIDESGMPKERFSAEFPKEGPSILRIQQVVRGDSAAYFCASSPPPGGNEQYFGPGTRLTVT.

There are a few counts of this clonotype. The genes are TRBV10-1 and TRBJ1-5, with 8 bases matching TRBD1. The germline gives CDR1 WNHNN, CDR2 SYGVQD (reference sequence). With 8 bases clipped from V and 4 bases from J, the junction kept 1 base outside the gene matches. CDR3 size: 12 residues. The CDR3 sequence: CASGQGNQPQHF. DNA of the CDR3: TGCGCCAGCGGACAGGGAAATCAGCCCCAGCATTTT.

Comment on this clonotype: Mismatch with germline at one junction end may stem from a read error. The chain has TRBV9 and TRBJ1-4, with unresolved D. The CDR3 spans 14 residues. Germline assignment: CDR1 SGDLS and CDR2 YYNGEE. The DNA of the CDR3 is TGTGCCAGCAGCTGGGAGTCAACTAAAGAAAAACTGTTTTTT. Amino acids: CASSWESTKEKLFF. The full variable domain, rest sourced from reference TRBV9 and TRBJ1-4, is DSGVTQTPKHLITATGQRVTLRCSPRSGDLSVYWYQQSLDQGLQFLIQYYNGEERAKGNILERFSAQQFPDLHSELNLSSLELGDSALYFCASSWESTKEKLFFGSGTQLSVL.

This clonotype was observed a few times. The chain joins TRBV12-3 or TRBV12-4 to TRBJ1-2; 8 nucleotides agree with TRBD1. The CDR3 runs 14 residues. V was pared by 5 bases and J by 8 bases, with 10 bases of the junction left unmatched. The CDR3 region has the DNA TGTGCCAGCAGTCCCTCCCCAGGGGGCCGAGGCTACACCTTC. This sequence encodes CASSPSPGGRGYTF.

This clonotype was seen only a few times. V is TRBV7-9 and J is TRBJ2-3, with D uncertain. CDR3 size: 13 residues. Trimming stripped 5 bases from V and 5 bases from J, with 11 bases between. Germline V CDR1 and CDR2: SEHNR, FQNEAQ (reference sequence). CDR3 DNA sequence: TGTGCCAGCAGCCCTCCGACGATAGATACGCAGTATTTT. Protein product: CASSPPTIDTQYF.

The chain combines TRBV10-3 with TRBJ2-6; D is possibly TRBD2 (5 bases). The germline gives CDR1 ENHRY, CDR2 SYGVKD. This CDR3 has 16 amino acids. V gave up 3 bases and J gave up 2 bases, with 11 bases separating them. The CDR3 reads CAISDPLAAGANVLTF. As DNA, the CDR3 is TGTGCCATCAGTGACCCCCTAGCAGCTGGGGCCAACGTCCTGACTTTC.

This clonotype showed up just a few times. The chain employs TRBV7-2 and TRBJ1-2; D is perhaps TRBD1 (6 bases). V was pared by 5 bases and J by 2 bases, with 12 bases between. The CDR3 runs 14 residues. The germline gives CDR1 SGHTA, CDR2 FQGNSA. For the CDR3, the DNA is TGTGCCAGCAGCCTACAGGGCCCGAACTATGGCTACACCTTC. It codes for CASSLQGPNYGYTF.

The table lists this clonotype with a few counts. The rearrangement links TRBV20-1 to TRBJ1-1; D possibly corresponds to TRBD1 (6 bases). The CDR3 sequence is 14 residues long. V lost 5 bases, J lost 0 bases, and 13 bases lay in between. Germline lookup yields CDR1 DFQATT and CDR2 SNEGSKA (reference sequence). The CDR3 sequence is CSAFRGAVNTEAFF. The DNA for the CDR3 is TGCAGTGCTTTCCGGGGGGCCGTGAACACTGAAGCTTTCTTT.

The V call is TRBV29-1, the J call TRBJ2-1; D might be TRBD2 (6 bases). The V end lost 7 bases, the J end lost 0 bases, and 13 bases lay between the germline ends. The CDR3 extends over 14 amino acids. Looked up from germline, CDR1 is SQVTM and CDR2 is ANQGSEA. The CDR3 is CSAVWRGSYNEQFF. The CDR3 DNA sequence: TGCAGCGCGGTTTGGCGGGGCTCCTACAATGAGCAGTTCTTC.